These 9 T cell receptor beta chains were sequenced from one sample in a study of blood T cell repertoires in COVID-19. Data came from immunoSEQ multiplex PCR; TCRdb stores just in-frame clones and leaves some out. The data hold 60,000 to 65,000 clones, with about four fifths observed a single time. The sequenced sample was peripheral blood. These receptors were taken from a human donor in a cohort sampled during active COVID-19.

The chain joins TRBV7-8 to TRBJ1-2, with TRBD1 matching 8 bases. The V gene's germline CDR1 is SGHVS and CDR2 FQNEAQ. There are 13 residues in the CDR3. V was pared by 1 base and J by 10 bases, with 5 bases of the junction left unmatched. In nucleotides, the CDR3 is TGTGCCAGCAGCTTAGGACAGGGGAGCGACTACACCTTC. It codes for CASSLGQGSDYTF.

This sequence joins TRBV9 and TRBJ2-5; tentative D call: TRBD1 (5 bases). Trimming pared 0 bases from V and 4 bases from J, leaving 7 bases between. The germline CDR1 and CDR2 sequences are SGDLS and YYNGEE. The CDR3 has 13 residues. In DNA, the CDR3 is TGTGCCAGCAGCGTAGGGACATCAGAGACCCAGTACTTC. Translation: CASSVGTSETQYF.

This clone was seen a handful of times. J is TRBJ1-5 and V is TRBV19; a weak D match, TRBD1 (5 bases). Germline-derived CDR1 and CDR2 are LNHDA and SQIVND (reference sequence). V was cut by 7 bases and J by 3 bases, with 13 bases left in between. The CDR3 totals 14 residues. The CDR3 nucleotides read TGTGCCAGTACCCAAGGGGCGGCCAATCAGCCCCAGCATTTT. This encodes CASTQGAANQPQHF.

V and J are TRBV29-1 and TRBJ1-2; 9 bases are a match to TRBD1. Germline V lookup: CDR1 SQVTM, CDR2 ANQGSEA. The length of the CDR3 is 15 residues. The V gene end was trimmed by 0 bases and the J gene end by 8 bases; junction bases not matched to a gene: 10. CDR3 region: CSVEEPPWTGVGYTF. For the CDR3, the DNA is TGCAGCGTTGAAGAGCCCCCATGGACAGGGGTGGGCTACACCTTC.

The chain uses TRBV28 and TRBJ2-5; TRBD2 might be the D (6 bases). The length of the CDR3 is 15 residues. V lost 6 bases to trimming and J lost 2 bases, with 16 bases between them. Germline values: CDR1 MDHEN, CDR2 SYDVKM. The CDR3 DNA sequence: TGTGCCAGCAGACTTGGACGGGAGTTTCAAGAGACCCAGTACTTC. Translation: CASRLGREFQETQYF.

The rearrangement uses TRBV7-9 and TRBJ2-2, with 8 nucleotides matching TRBD1. Germline CDR1 is SEHNR and CDR2 is FQNEAQ (reference sequence). CDR3 length: 13 amino acids. The V gene end was trimmed by 6 bases and the J gene end by 6 bases; junction bases not matched to a gene: 3. The CDR3 DNA follows: TGTGCCAGCAGGACAGGGGAGTCCGGGGAGCTGTTTTTT. Encoded protein: CASRTGESGELFF.

The rearrangement links TRBV3-1 (or the pseudogene TRBV3-2) to TRBJ2-3; the D is unclear. Trimming removed 4 bases from V and 5 bases from J, with 10 bases in between. The germline V gene has CDR1 LGHDT and CDR2 YNNKEL (reference sequence). This CDR3 has 13 amino acids. The CDR3 sequence: CASSPSLEDTQYF. CDR3 nucleotide sequence: TGTGCCAGCAGCCCGTCCCTAGAAGATACGCAGTATTTT.

The CDR3 DNA reads as TGTGCCAGCAGTGAAGCGTGGAGGGTGGATAGGTATGGCTACACCTTC. This gives the protein CASSEAWRVDRYGYTF. V and J are TRBV2 and TRBJ1-2, with D unresolved. V lost 0 bases, J lost 5 bases, and 16 bases lay in between. The CDR3 consists of 16 residues. Germline V CDR1 and CDR2: SNHLY, FYNNEI.

This clone was detected a few times. V and J are TRBV6-5 and TRBJ2-7, with D possibly TRBD1 on 6 matching bases. CDR3 length equals 14 residues. V was shortened by 2 bases and J by 7 bases, with 15 bases between the two germline ends. Germline loops: CDR1 MNHEY, CDR2 SVGAGI. The CDR3 nucleotides are TGTGCCAGCAGTTACGAAAGCAGGGGCCTTGAGCAGTACTTC. It yields the protein CASSYESRGLEQYF.